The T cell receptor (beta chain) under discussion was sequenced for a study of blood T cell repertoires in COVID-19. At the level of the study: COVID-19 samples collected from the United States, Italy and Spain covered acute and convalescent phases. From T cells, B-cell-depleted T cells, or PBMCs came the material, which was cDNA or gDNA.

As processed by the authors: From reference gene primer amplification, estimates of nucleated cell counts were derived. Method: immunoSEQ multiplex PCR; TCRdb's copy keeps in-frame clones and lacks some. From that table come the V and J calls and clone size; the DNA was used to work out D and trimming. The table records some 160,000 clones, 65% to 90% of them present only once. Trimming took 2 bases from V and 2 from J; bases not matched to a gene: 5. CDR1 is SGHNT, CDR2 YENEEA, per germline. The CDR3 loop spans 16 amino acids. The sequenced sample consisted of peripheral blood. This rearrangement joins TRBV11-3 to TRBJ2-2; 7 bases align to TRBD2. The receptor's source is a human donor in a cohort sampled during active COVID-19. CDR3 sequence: CASSLPSGPNTGELFF. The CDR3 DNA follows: TGTGCCAGCAGCTTACCTAGCGGACCTAACACCGGGGAGCTGTTTTTT.